The 30 T cell receptor beta chains reported below all come from one sample, sequenced in a study of blood T cell repertoires in COVID-19. Repertoires were generated with immunoSEQ multiplex PCR, while TCRdb's copy carries only in-frame clones and drops some. The sample lists over 90,000 clones; more than 75% were seen once. Sample: peripheral blood. These receptors were taken from a human donor in a cohort sampled during active COVID-19.

The rearrangement uses TRBV2 and TRBJ2-2; D unclear. V gave up 3 bases and J gave up 3 bases, with 11 bases separating them. The germline V gene encodes CDR1 SNHLY and CDR2 FYNNEI. The CDR3 runs 15 residues. The CDR3 here is CASSEPGGHTGELFF. The CDR3, as DNA: TGTGCCAGCAGTGAGCCAGGTGGGCACACCGGGGAGCTGTTTTTT.

The chain carries TRBV4-1 and TRBJ1-2; D perhaps matches TRBD1 (5 bases). The germline V and J ends were trimmed by 8 bases and 1 base, with 26 bases remaining between them. Germline V gene lookup returns CDR1 MGHRA and CDR2 YSYEKL. The CDR3 is 18 residues long. The CDR3 nucleotides are TGCGCCAGCCCACGACTCGGGGGTGACAAAAAAAATAACTATGGCTACACCTTC. Translated: CASPRLGGDKKNNYGYTF.

The chain carries TRBV4-1 and TRBJ2-7; D gene unclear. This CDR3 has 14 residues. The germline V gene has CDR1 MGHRA and CDR2 YSYEKL. Trimming cost V 1 base and J 1 base, with 8 bases left between them. Here the CDR3 reads CASSQGHGSYEQYF. The DNA for the CDR3 is TGCGCCAGCAGCCAAGGACACGGTTCCTACGAGCAGTACTTC.

The chain recombines TRBV6-1 with TRBJ2-7, with TRBD1 identical over 9 bases. CDR3 size: 15 residues. V lost 1 base and J lost 5; bases outside the gene matches: 6. In germline, CDR1 is MNHNS, CDR2 SASEGT. CDR3: CASSEEGTGLDEQYF. The CDR3, as DNA: TGTGCCAGCAGTGAAGAGGGGACAGGGCTCGACGAGCAGTACTTC.

This rearrangement joins TRBV5-1 to TRBJ2-3; 7 nucleotides match TRBD2. CDR1 is SGHRS and CDR2 is YFSETQ in the germline V gene. V shed 0 bases, J shed 6 bases, and the junction held 7 bases outside the gene matches. This CDR3 has 15 amino acids. The CDR3 reads CASSLVGLLTDTQYF. The CDR3 DNA reads as TGCGCCAGCAGCTTGGTGGGACTACTCACCGATACGCAGTATTTT.

This rearrangement joins TRBV6-4 to TRBJ2-3; 11 nucleotides align to TRBD2. Trimming at V came to 2 bases and at J to 0 bases, leaving 4 bases not matched to a gene. CDR1 MRHNA and CDR2 SNTAGT come from the germline V gene. This CDR3 region has 17 residues. The CDR3 is CASSDSLAGGSTDTQYF. The DNA for the CDR3 is TGTGCCAGCAGTGACAGCTTAGCGGGGGGGAGCACAGATACGCAGTATTTT.

The CDR3 nucleotides read TGTGCCAGCAGCTTAGCCCCAGGGGGACTCACTGAAGCTTTCTTT. Protein product: CASSLAPGGLTEAFF. The chain carries TRBV7-3 and TRBJ1-1; 7 nucleotides agree with TRBD1. The J segment lost 4 bases and the V segment lost 2 bases, leaving 7 bases of the junction unmatched. Germline CDR1 is SGHTA and CDR2 is FQGTGA. The CDR3 totals 15 residues.

V is TRBV19 and J is TRBJ2-3, with D possibly TRBD2 on 5 matching bases. Germline CDR1 LNHDA, CDR2 SQIVND (reference sequence). V lost 5 bases to trimming and J lost 8 bases, with 11 bases between them. This CDR3 has 12 amino acids. The CDR3 region is CASSPDFGTQYF. CDR3 coding DNA: TGTGCCAGTAGTCCGGACTTTGGTACGCAGTATTTT.

The chain couples TRBV16 to TRBJ1-2; D gene uncertain. Germline loops: CDR1 KGHSY, CDR2 FQNENV. CDR3 length equals 14 residues. V was clipped by 0 bases and J by 3 bases, with 8 bases between them. In DNA form, the CDR3 reads TGTGCCAGCAGCCAATCCCCAGGCTACTATGGCTACACCTTC. Its translation: CASSQSPGYYGYTF.

This clone appeared a single time. The V gene is TRBV10-3, the J gene TRBJ2-5, with 10 nucleotides matching TRBD2. The germline V gene has CDR1 ENHRY and CDR2 SYGVKD. Trimming at V came to 8 bases and at J to 5 bases, leaving 5 bases not matched to a gene. This CDR3 comprises 13 residues. DNA for the CDR3: TGTGCCATCGGAGCGGGGGGGCGCGAGACCCAGTACTTC. This sequence encodes CAIGAGGRETQYF.

The chain recombines TRBV6-2 or TRBV6-3 with TRBJ2-4, with 10 bases fitting TRBD1. The CDR3 consists of 19 residues. Germline loops: CDR1 MNHEY, CDR2 SVGEGT. V dropped 0 bases and J dropped 0; count of bases not matched to a gene: 8. The CDR3 nucleotides are TGTGCCAGCAGTTACTCGGGACAGGGGCCAAATGCAGCCAAAAACATTCAGTACTTC. Residues: CASSYSGQGPNAAKNIQYF.

The chain couples TRBV19 to TRBJ2-2, with 8 positions matching TRBD1. V lost 8 bases and J lost 1; bases outside the gene matches: 3. The CDR3 covers 14 residues. Germline values: CDR1 LNHDA, CDR2 SQIVND (reference sequence). In DNA, the CDR3 is TGTGCCAGTGTTGGGACAGGGAACACCGGGGAGCTGTTTTTT. Its protein is CASVGTGNTGELFF.

The genes are TRBV2 and TRBJ2-4, with 8 bases aligning to TRBD2. The CDR3 contains 19 residues. With 8 bases clipped from V and 0 bases from J, the junction kept 18 bases outside the gene matches. Germline V gives CDR1 SNHLY, CDR2 FYNNEI. The CDR3 sequence: CASGSLGGSGALAKNIQYF. CDR3 nucleotide sequence: TGTGCCAGCGGTTCCCTCGGGGGTAGCGGGGCGCTAGCCAAAAACATTCAGTACTTC.

CDR3 protein: CASSLEAGGMNSPLHF. For the CDR3, the DNA is TGTGCCAGCAGCTTAGAGGCGGGGGGCATGAATTCACCCCTCCACTTT. The genes are TRBV7-9 and TRBJ1-6; a possible D gene is TRBD1 (6 bases). The length of the CDR3 is 16 residues. CDR1 and CDR2 (germline): SEHNR, FQNEAQ (reference sequence). Trimming left V 1 base short and J 7 bases short, with 14 bases between.

The V gene is TRBV5-6, the J gene TRBJ1-4; TRBD1 is a possible D gene (6 bases). Germline V gene sequence: CDR1 SGHDT, CDR2 YYEEEE. The CDR3 is made up of 16 amino acids. V was cut by 2 bases and J by 8 bases, with 19 bases left in between. The CDR3 loop is CASSFYREIISEKLFF. The CDR3 DNA sequence: TGTGCCAGCAGCTTTTACAGGGAGATAATATCGGAAAAACTGTTTTTT. Full variable domain (rest looked up from reference TRBV5-6 and TRBJ1-4): DAGVTQSPTHLIKTRGQQVTLRCSPKSGHDTVSWYQQALGQGPQFIFQYYEEEERQRGNFPDRFSGHQFPNYSSELNVNALLLGDSALYLCASSFYREIISEKLFFGSGTQLSVL.

The gene calls are TRBV11-2 and TRBJ1-1; the D gene is possibly TRBD1 (5 bases). Trimming shortened V by 5 bases and J by 6 bases, and 7 bases separated the two germline ends. Per the germline V gene, CDR1 is SGHAT and CDR2 is FQNNGV. This CDR3 comprises 11 residues. The CDR3, as DNA: TGTGCCAGCAGCCTGGGGCCTGAAGCTTTCTTT. It codes for CASSLGPEAFF.

The chain carries TRBV11-2 and TRBJ2-1; TRBD2 is a possible D gene (6 bases). V was cut by 2 bases and J by 4 bases, with 18 bases left in between. Germline CDR1 reads SGHAT; CDR2 reads FQNNGV. The CDR3 has 17 residues. This CDR3 is CASSLSGLLWVYNEQFF. DNA for the CDR3: TGTGCCAGCAGCTTATCGGGACTCCTGTGGGTATACAATGAGCAGTTCTTC.

The rearrangement links TRBV7-9 to TRBJ2-7; D perhaps matches TRBD2 (5 bases). CDR1 is SEHNR, CDR2 FQNEAQ, per germline (reference sequence). Trimming shortened V by 4 bases and J by 6 bases, and 19 bases separated the two germline ends. CDR3 length equals 15 residues. Here the CDR3 reads CASSYATGLVTEQYF. In DNA form, the CDR3 reads TGTGCCAGCAGCTACGCCACGGGGTTGGTTACCGAGCAGTACTTC. Variable domain in full (rest from reference TRBV7-9 and TRBJ2-7): DTGVSQNPRHKITKRGQNVTFRCDPISEHNRLYWYRQTLGQGPEFLTYFQNEAQLEKSRLLSDRFSAERPKGSFSTLEIQRTEQGDSAMYLCASSYATGLVTEQYFGPGTRLTVT.

V is TRBV7-9 and J is TRBJ2-7; TRBD2 matches at 9 bases. Per the germline V gene, CDR1 is SEHNR and CDR2 is FQNEAQ (reference sequence). V was clipped by 3 bases and J by 3 bases; unmatched bases: 6. The CDR3 spans 15 residues. CDR3 in amino acids: CASSFRSGGHYEQYF. The CDR3 nucleotides are TGTGCCAGCAGCTTTCGTAGCGGGGGTCACTACGAGCAGTACTTC.

The J gene is TRBJ1-4, the V gene TRBV3-1 (or the pseudogene TRBV3-2); maybe TRBD1 (6 bases). Trimming took off 0 bases at V and 11 bases at J, with 25 bases between the two ends. This CDR3 has 18 amino acids. From germline, CDR1 is LGHDT and CDR2 YNNKEL (reference sequence). This CDR3 reads CASSQDREGDSVQGKLFF. CDR3 nucleotide sequence: TGTGCCAGCAGCCAAGATCGTGAGGGGGATTCGGTTCAGGGGAAACTGTTTTTT.

J is TRBJ2-2 and V is TRBV28; D remains unclear. Trimming stripped 4 bases from V and 1 base from J, with 4 bases between. Germline lookup yields CDR1 MDHEN and CDR2 SYDVKM. The CDR3 contains 13 residues. The CDR3 sequence: CASSSQNTGELFF. CDR3 DNA: TGTGCCAGCAGTTCCCAGAACACCGGGGAGCTGTTTTTT.

The chain uses TRBV5-6 and TRBJ2-2; possible D gene TRBD1, 6 bases. The CDR3 runs 16 residues. The ends were cut back, 4 bases at V and 1 base at J, with 14 bases in the middle. Per the germline V gene, CDR1 is SGHDT and CDR2 is YYEEEE. In DNA, the CDR3 is TGTGCCAGCAGCCGAATGGGGGCAGGGAACACCGGGGAGCTGTTTTTT. It codes for CASSRMGAGNTGELFF.

The rearrangement links TRBV3-1 (or the pseudogene TRBV3-2) to TRBJ1-5; no firm D call. The CDR3 sequence is 14 residues long. Trimming pared 3 bases from V and 2 bases from J, leaving 8 bases between. The germline V gene has CDR1 LGHDT and CDR2 YNNKEL (reference sequence). In nucleotides, the CDR3 is TGTGCCAGCAGCCACGGGAGCGGCAATCAGCCCCAGCATTTT. Translating gives CASSHGSGNQPQHF.

This chain links TRBV28 with TRBJ2-1; 8 bases are a match to TRBD1. The trim removed 7 bases at V and 8 bases at J, leaving 13 bases unmatched. CDR3 length: 15 amino acids. CDR1 is MDHEN, CDR2 SYDVKM, per germline. The CDR3 sequence is CASTTAGGYVYEQFF. The CDR3 region has the DNA TGTGCCAGCACTACGGCAGGGGGCTACGTCTATGAGCAGTTCTTC.

The J gene is TRBJ1-4, the V gene TRBV7-9; D is undetermined. V gave up 3 bases and J gave up 0 bases, with 5 bases separating them. CDR3 length: 14 amino acids. Per germline, CDR1 SEHNR and CDR2 FQNEAQ (reference sequence). The CDR3 sequence: CASSFNPTNEKLFF. The DNA for the CDR3 is TGTGCCAGCAGCTTCAATCCAACTAATGAAAAACTGTTTTTT.

The chain uses TRBV24-1 and TRBJ2-7, with 7 bases that match TRBD1. The junction had 12 bases not matched to a gene; V was cut back by 5 bases and J by 6 bases. Germline V CDR1 and CDR2: KGHDR, SFDVKD. This CDR3 comprises 15 residues. CDR3 sequence (DNA): TGTGCCACCAGTGTTTTTGGCAGGGGGTTGATCGAGCAGTACTTC. Its translation: CATSVFGRGLIEQYF.

This chain links TRBV5-1 with TRBJ2-5; D is perhaps TRBD2 (5 bases). Germline V gene lookup returns CDR1 SGHRS and CDR2 YFSETQ. The CDR3 runs 16 residues. V was trimmed by 0 bases and J by 4 bases, leaving 16 bases between them. In DNA, the CDR3 is TGCGCCAGCAGCTTGGCCGGGTGGGCAGGAGGAGAGACCCAGTACTTC. Encoded protein: CASSLAGWAGGETQYF.

The gene calls are TRBV6-4 and TRBJ1-1, with TRBD1 identical over 9 bases. CDR3 size: 15 residues. The V gene end was trimmed by 2 bases and the J gene end by 4 bases; junction bases not matched to a gene: 5. The germline V gene has CDR1 MRHNA and CDR2 SNTAGT. This CDR3 reads CASSDPGTGITEAFF. The CDR3 bases are TGTGCCAGCAGTGACCCTGGGACAGGGATCACTGAAGCTTTCTTT.

As DNA, the CDR3 is TGTGCCAGTAGTATGGGACAGTGGTATATCCCAGGCGAGCAGTACTTC. The encoded protein is CASSMGQWYIPGEQYF. V and J are TRBV19 and TRBJ2-7, with 7 bases fitting TRBD1. Trimming at V came to 3 bases and at J to 6 bases, leaving 14 bases not matched to a gene. The CDR3 runs to 16 residues. CDR1 is LNHDA and CDR2 is SQIVND in the germline V gene (reference sequence). Together with reference TRBV19 and TRBJ2-7, the CDR3 gives the full variable domain: DGGITQSPKYLFRKEGQNVTLSCEQNLNHDAMYWYRQDPGQGLRLIYYSQIVNDFQKGDIAEGYSVSREKKESFPLTVTSAQKNPTAFYLCASSMGQWYIPGEQYFGPGTRLTVT.

The rearrangement uses TRBV19 and TRBJ1-5, with D maybe TRBD1 (5 bases). The CDR3 is 13 residues long. Germline CDR1 LNHDA, CDR2 SQIVND (reference sequence). V was pared by 5 bases and J by 6 bases, with 11 bases between. The CDR3 sequence is CASSWGVGQPQHF. CDR3 in DNA: TGTGCCAGTAGTTGGGGGGTGGGTCAGCCCCAGCATTTT.